The rows below give T cell receptor beta chains drawn from one sample of a study of patients and donors after allogeneic stem cell transplantation. TCRdb reprocessed the RT-PCR reads with MiXCR, giving one entry per CDR3 protein. Among roughly 940,000 distinct CDR3 sequences listed, more than 15% were seen once. The specimen sequenced was blood, either unsorted or a sorted T cell fraction (not recorded which). These TCRs come from a human donor who was either an allogeneic HSCT recipient or a stem cell or donor lymphocyte infusion donor (not recorded which). It is not recorded whose cells these are; they may come from a transplant donor. The CDR3 runs from the conserved cysteine through the conserved F or W. Each record gives: V gene, CDR3 length, J gene, CDR3 protein.

TRBV29-1,14,TRBJ2-3,CSALAGTSTDTQYF
TRBV2,16,TRBJ1-4,CASKPVPLATNEKLFF
TRBV12-3/TRBV12-4,14,TRBJ2-1,CASSYRGGVNEQFF
TRBV12-3/TRBV12-4,15,TRBJ2-7,CASSPPGLPVYEQYF
TRBV20-1,13,TRBJ2-4,CSAREGWMDIQYF
TRBV7-3,16,TRBJ2-2,CASSSAGTRNTGELFF
TRBV24-1,13,TRBJ1-1,CATSDPQNTEAFF
TRBV24-1,16,TRBJ1-2,CATSDLAGAQPYGYTF
TRBV20-1,13,TRBJ2-7,CSAWGLAGREQYF
TRBV7-2,15,TRBJ2-3,CASGRRLAGTDTQYF
TRBV5-1,15,TRBJ2-5,CASSLEGLAGETQYF
TRBV28,14,TRBJ2-7,CASSSGTADCEQYF